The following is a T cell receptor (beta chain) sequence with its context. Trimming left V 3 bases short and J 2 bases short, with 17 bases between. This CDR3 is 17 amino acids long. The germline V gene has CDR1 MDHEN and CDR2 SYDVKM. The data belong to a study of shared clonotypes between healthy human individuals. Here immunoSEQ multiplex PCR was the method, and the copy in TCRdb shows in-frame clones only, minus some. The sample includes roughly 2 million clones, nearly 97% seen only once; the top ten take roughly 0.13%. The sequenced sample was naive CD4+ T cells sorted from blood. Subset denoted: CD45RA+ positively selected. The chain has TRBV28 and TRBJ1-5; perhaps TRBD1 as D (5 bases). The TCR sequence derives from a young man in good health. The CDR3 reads CASSFIRAGVGNQPQHF. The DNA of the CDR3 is TGTGCCAGCAGTTTCATCAGGGCCGGCGTTGGCAATCAGCCCCAGCATTTT. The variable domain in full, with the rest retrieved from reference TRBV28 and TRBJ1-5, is DVKVTQSSRYLVKRTGEKVFLECVQDMDHENMFWYRQDPGLGLRLIYFSYDVKMKEKGDIPEGYSVSREKKERFSLILESASTNQTSMYLCASSFIRAGVGNQPQHFGDGTRLSIL.